This T cell receptor (beta chain) was observed in a study of shared clonotypes between healthy human individuals. Findings of the study overall: Naive CD4 clonotype sharing across several donors was 5% to 6%.

The V gene's germline CDR1 is MDHEN and CDR2 SYDVKM. After removal of 6 bases from V and 2 bases from J, the junction contained 8 bases not matched to a gene. This CDR3 has 16 amino acids. The donors, healthy adults who were HIV-negative, had experienced no recent acute infections or vaccinations. CD4+ cells were split into CD45RA+ naive and CD45RA-negative memory subsets. Worth noting for this clone: What it binds is not known.

Original data processing: Filtering of immunoSEQ junctional sequences could not match full-length read filtering. The data were produced by immunoSEQ multiplex PCR, yet TCRdb's version contains in-frame clones alone and is incomplete. The DNA gave D and trimming, while V, J and clone size come from that table. The table records approximately 700,000 clones, around four fifths of them present only once. The J gene is TRBJ1-1, the V gene TRBV28; 11 nucleotides match TRBD1. What was sequenced was memory CD4+ T cells sorted from blood. The subset was: CD45RA-negative fraction. The source is a woman aged 25-40 years in good health. Here the CDR3 reads CASRGTGGLRNTEAFF. The CDR3 DNA reads TGTGCCAGCAGAGGGACAGGGGGATTGAGAAACACTGAAGCTTTCTTT. Looking up the rest from reference TRBV28 and TRBJ1-1 gives the full variable domain: DVKVTQSSRYLVKRTGEKVFLECVQDMDHENMFWYRQDPGLGLRLIYFSYDVKMKEKGDIPEGYSVSREKKERFSLILESASTNQTSMYLCASRGTGGLRNTEAFFGQGTRLTVV.